A single sample is the source of the 8 T cell receptor beta chains below, sequenced in a study of monozygotic twins with inflammatory bowel disease. Reprocessing the 5' RACE reads, TCRdb reports a single entry for every CDR3 protein and omits DNA. The record lists just over 300,000 distinct CDR3 sequences, of which the ten most abundant hold 5.5% to 6.5%. Sequencing was done on a sample of blood. These receptors all come from a human donor with ulcerative colitis or Crohn's disease, or a healthy co-twin of an affected twin (not recorded which).

V usage is TRBV2 and J usage is TRBJ2-7. The CDR3 is 14 amino acids. The germline gives CDR1 SNHLY, CDR2 FYNNEI. CDR3 region: CASSQERGSYEQYF.

The chain employs TRBV7-2 and TRBJ2-2; TCRdb selects TRBD1, and the lack of DNA leaves this call unchecked. Germline V lookup: CDR1 SGHTA, CDR2 FQGNSA. This CDR3 has 15 residues. The CDR3 here is CASSQYRGNTGELFF.

This rearrangement joins TRBV14 to TRBJ2-5. The CDR3 has 11 amino acids. Germline assignment: CDR1 SGHDN and CDR2 FVKESK. This CDR3 reads CASSEKETQYF.

CDR3 sequence reads: CAISENGRFQETQYF. The V call is TRBV10-3, the J call TRBJ2-5. CDR1 is ENHRY and CDR2 is SYGVKD in the germline V gene. This CDR3 has 15 residues.

The chain recombines TRBV7-2 with TRBJ2-1; TCRdb's D call, TRBD2, is unchecked because there is no DNA. From germline, CDR1 is SGHTA and CDR2 FQGNSA. The CDR3 is 17 amino acids. CDR3 in amino acids: CASSMGPSGSGNNEQFF.

This chain uses TRBV6-6 with TRBJ1-2; TCRdb calls TRBD1, which cannot be checked without DNA. CDR3 length: 14 residues. Germline V gene data show CDR1 as MNHNY and CDR2 as SVGAGI (reference sequence). CDR3 in amino acids: CASSYTGGSNGYTF.

J is TRBJ2-7 and V is TRBV19. The germline CDR1 and CDR2 sequences are LNHDA and SQIVND (reference sequence). This CDR3 spans 13 amino acids. The CDR3 region is CASSTVDGYEQYF.

The rearrangement uses TRBV3-1 and TRBJ1-4. Germline V gene lookup returns CDR1 LGHDT and CDR2 YNNKEL (reference sequence). The length of the CDR3 is 14 residues. The CDR3 sequence is CASRSGLENEKLFF.